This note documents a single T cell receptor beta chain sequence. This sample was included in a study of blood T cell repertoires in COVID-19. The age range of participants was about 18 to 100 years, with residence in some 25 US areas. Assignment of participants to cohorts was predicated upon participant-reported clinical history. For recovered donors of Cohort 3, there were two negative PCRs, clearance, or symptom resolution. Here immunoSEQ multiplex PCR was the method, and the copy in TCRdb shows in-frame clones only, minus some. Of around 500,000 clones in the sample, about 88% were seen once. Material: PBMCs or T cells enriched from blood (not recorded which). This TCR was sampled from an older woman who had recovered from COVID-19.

The CDR3 DNA reads TGTGCCTGGACCCCGGCAGGGGAGAATGAAAAACTGTTTTTT. Translated: CAWTPAGENEKLFF. The chain uses TRBV30 and TRBJ1-4; D perhaps matches TRBD1 (6 bases). The CDR3 contains 14 residues. Trimming stripped 4 bases from V and 5 bases from J, with 14 bases between. Germline values: CDR1 GTSNPN, CDR2 SVGIG (reference sequence).